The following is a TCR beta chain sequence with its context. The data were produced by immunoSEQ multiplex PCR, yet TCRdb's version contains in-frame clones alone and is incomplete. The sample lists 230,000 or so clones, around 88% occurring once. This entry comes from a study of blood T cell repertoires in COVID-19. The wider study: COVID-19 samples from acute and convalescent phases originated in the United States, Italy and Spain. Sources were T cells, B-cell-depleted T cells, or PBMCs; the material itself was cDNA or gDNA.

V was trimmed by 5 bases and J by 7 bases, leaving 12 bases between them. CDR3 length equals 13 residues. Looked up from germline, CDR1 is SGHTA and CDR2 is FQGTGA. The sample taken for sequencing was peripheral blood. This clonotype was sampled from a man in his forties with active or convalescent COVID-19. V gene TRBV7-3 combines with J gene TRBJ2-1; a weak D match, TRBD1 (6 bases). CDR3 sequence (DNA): TGTGCCAGCAGCCGCAATCAGGGGAATGAGCAGTTCTTC. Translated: CASSRNQGNEQFF.